This paragraph covers one TCR beta chain sequence. This clone was observed a few times. It lacks a known antigen. One base away there is no much larger clone; base qualities are not given. The sample belongs to a study of cytomegalovirus exposure and HLA in healthy donors (dated by TCRdb to the late 2010s). About the full investigation: An earlier analysis of several hundred of the donors reported about 250 Gb of sequence data and more than 90 million unique TCR beta sequences from roughly 180 million T cells. An early release covering just under 650 HLA-typed donors comprised approximately 290 gigabases of sequencing data and around 85 million unique TCR sequences. Of the roughly 400 genotyped donors, 80% to 90% were placed in the genetic ancestry cluster associated with self-reported Caucasian donors. The aim of the study was to test whether cataloging public T cell receptors could identify signatures of past pathogen exposure. The study profiled the T cell repertoires of about 720 subjects by immunosequencing and related them to cytomegalovirus serostatus. Besides the first cohort of some 670 subjects, a separate validation cohort made up of 90 to 150 different subjects was used. To predict cytomegalovirus infection status, the study combined high-throughput TCR immunosequencing, statistical association of individual TCRs with disease status, and machine learning. A later analysis re-analyzed previously published TCR beta repertoires from approximately 670 donors and added high-resolution HLA genotyping to study TCR occurrence patterns. Rather than drawing on any new phenotypic data, the later analysis identified candidate immune exposures from TCR beta sequences and the way those sequences occurred across donors. In an earlier analysis of several hundred of the donors, high-throughput TCR beta sequencing was used to judge whether each TCR beta V gene segment behaved as functional or pseudogenic. Alongside the repertoire data, information on donor age, sex, ethnicity and CMV serostatus was compiled. A later genetic analysis took genome-wide SNP genotypes for about three fifths of the 666 donors and used that subset as a discovery cohort. All discovery cohort repertoires had been generated using a single sequencing platform. HLA typing covered class I and class II loci at four-digit resolution. Typing coverage varied by locus: 629-630 donors for A, B, C, DRB1 and DQB1; roughly 520 for DQA1; about 600 for DPA1; more than 450 for DPB1. About five DR-DQ haplotypes were handled as single units for association and clustering because linkage in the cohort was strong. On average, about 200,000 unique TCR beta nucleotide sequences were sequenced per donor among about 400 genotyped donors of the cohort, with about 19% of those sequences being non-productive. The study at large found these results: In a later analysis, the rate of TCR association differed among HLA loci, with DRB1 alleles having the most associated TCRs and HLA-C alleles having the fewest. A few of the identified cytomegalovirus-associated TCR beta chains were confirmed in vitro to be specific for cytomegalovirus antigens. A later analysis associated about 18,000 TCR beta sequences with specific HLA alleles at a false discovery rate of 0.05. V-gene and J-gene trimming of TCR beta chains was associated with a missense DCLRE1C variant in a later genetic analysis, and the association was replicated in an independent cohort. The classifier was reported to diagnose cytomegalovirus status with high specificity and sensitivity in both the original cohort and the validation cohort. Presence/absence analyses assumed roughly uniform sequencing depth across donors, an assumption that may not hold. A group of highly shared sequence variants was considered likely to be a technical artifact of the sequencing pipeline. An earlier analysis of 587 of the donors showed that most TCR beta V segments appeared in productive rearrangements either about 90% or about 30% of the time, which broadly matched IMGT annotations. It was suggested by the authors that the approach could potentially be generalized to other disease states and immunological phenotypes. In a later analysis, HLA-associated TCR beta chains showed more clonal expansion and lower generation probabilities than non-associated chains that were equally common. Because counts were too low, 15 to 20 rarely observed V segments, including chromosome 9 orphons, were excluded from the earlier analysis of 587 of the donors. Most TCR sequences were observed very rarely across donors, whereas some public TCRs were present in many individuals. In a later analysis, several top co-occurrence clusters were reported to appear linked to parvovirus B19, influenza, CMV and Epstein-Barr virus. According to a later analysis, most CMV-associated TCR beta chains appeared to be HLA-restricted, and the HLA associations seemed to be driven largely by CMV exposure. Correlated functional status among segregating V segments might reflect linkage disequilibrium, but an unknown experimental factor could not be ruled out. The 87-base-pair reads could not distinguish some IMGT-functional V segments, including TRBV6-2 and TRBV6-3, so those segments were excluded. Strong co-occurrence of HLA alleles, especially DR and DQ, made assigning TCR associations to individual alleles difficult. For the cohort, immune exposure information was limited to CMV serostatus. Because some donors lacked HLA typing at each locus, the association tests relied only on the typed subset. In the study, 150 to 200 TCR beta chains were listed as associated with cytomegalovirus. This cohort had only TCR beta chains sequenced, and the lack of alpha or paired-chain data limited which features could be detected. A further reported finding was that TCR beta sequences accurately predicted the HLA-A and HLA-B alleles for most subjects in the first cohort. According to a later genetic analysis, donors in an Asian-associated ancestry cluster had fewer N-insertions in productive TCRs than the approximately 690-donor mean.

To prepare the library, the immunoSEQ multiplex PCR assay was applied. For the multiplex PCR, a mixture combining 60 forward primers for TCR Vbeta segments and 13 reverse primers for TCR Jbeta segments was used. The CDR3 region of rearranged TCR beta genes was amplified from genomic DNA by a multiplex PCR assay. Amplified TCR beta libraries were sequenced as 87-base-pair reads on the Illumina HiSeq System. The authors' pipeline ran thus. A later analysis tallied around 82 million unique TCR beta chains across the 640 or so repertoires, and some 12 million of those chains were shared by two or more donors. A nearest-neighbor algorithm error-corrected the raw reads and collapsed the reads into unique sequences, merging closely related sequences to remove PCR and sequencing errors. CDR3 sequences were aligned to IMGT reference sequences to assign V, D and J gene segments. For a sequence to be retained, a match of at least six nucleotides to both a V gene segment and a J gene segment was required. Rearrangements were classified as productive when the CDR3 lacked stop codons and remained in frame with V and J, and all other rearrangements were classified as non-productive. Following IMGT convention, CDR3 was defined as the stretch from the second conserved V-encoded cysteine up to the conserved J-encoded phenylalanine. Sequences without an unambiguous match to a single V gene segment were excluded from the earlier analysis of 587 of the donors. An earlier analysis of fewer than 750 of the donors called V segments functional above 56.7% productive rearrangements and segregating when the between-donor standard deviation exceeded 5%. A statistical classification framework was built for diagnosing cytomegalovirus status from the catalog of TCR beta chain sequences. In a later analysis, V and J genes were assigned by comparing TCR nucleotide sequences against IMGT/GENE-DB human TR gene sequences. Using the TCRdist pipeline, a later analysis assigned CDR3 sequences along with most-parsimonious VDJ recombination scenarios. In a later analysis, each TCR beta chain was defined by its CDR3 amino acid sequence together with its V-gene family, and reads without a unique V-gene family were excluded. In a later analysis, a few hundred highly shared, low-generation-probability nucleotide sequences were removed to address suspected cross-contamination and a sequencing artifact. For each public chain, a later analysis derived a clonal expansion index from normalized ranks of inferred template counts within each repertoire. In a later analysis, generation probabilities were computed using a VDJ recombination model fitted to out-of-frame rearrangements, and the results were checked against IGoR. A later analysis scored TCR-TCR, TCR-HLA and TCR-CMV co-occurrence with hypergeometric tests, applying a repertoire-size bias correction to TCR pairs. False discovery rates were estimated in a later analysis by permuting HLA or CMV assignments 20 times. In a later analysis, co-occurring TCRs were grouped with DBSCAN, and TCRdist sequence similarity was added when clustering was performed within HLA-allele-positive subsets. Repertoires with fewer than 30,000 or more than 120,000 public chains, plus five repertoires with anomalous nucleotide sharing, were excluded from co-occurrence clustering. TCRdb mirrors the immuneACCESS table, restricted to in-frame sequences. Some clones are absent from its copies; in checked studies, under half trace to an unresolved V gene, and the reason for the others is unknown. The V and J calls and clone size are taken from that table; D and trimming were inferred from the DNA. The sample contains more than 100,000 clones, about 78% of them found a single time. The ten biggest clones cover just under 8.5% of the sample.

For CDR1 and CDR2, the germline V gene (reference sequence) lists LNHNV and YYDKDF. V is pared back by 4 bases and J by 5 bases, with 15 bases lying between the germline termini. The cysteine opens and the phenylalanine closes a CDR3 of 16 amino acids. The CDR3 DNA has 48 bases and is translated from base 1. The cohort consisted of 650 to 700 healthy bone marrow donors. All cohort members were sampled while nominally healthy, although unrecorded immune exposures were likely present. The donor was CMV seropositive and was included in the group of 250 to 350 seropositive cohort members. A peripheral blood sample was provided by each donor, and peripheral blood mononuclear cells were used for TCR beta sequencing. The Qiagen DNeasy Blood Extraction Kit was used to extract genomic DNA from the blood cell samples.

The sequence came from a woman in her forties in good health and CMV-seropositive. This receptor chain uses TRBV15 and TRBJ1-6; a weak D assignment points to TRBD1 (5 bases agree). Sequenced material: PBMCs. The CDR3 reads as follows: CATSTGGTHNNSPLHF. The DNA sequence reads TGTGCCACCAGCACGGGGGGTACCCACAATAATTCACCCCTCCACTTT.